The 23 T cell receptor beta chains listed next were all sequenced from one sample in a study of neurological immune-mediated disorders. A single record per CDR3 protein comes from TCRdb applying MiXCR to the 5' RACE reads. This table holds tens of thousands of distinct CDR3 sequences, around 5% found once. Sequenced input: CD4+ T cells from blood. The source of these receptors is a young man in good health.

This clonotype was seen many times. The chain recombines TRBV2 with TRBJ2-2; perhaps D is TRBD1 or TRBD2 (5 bases each). Germline lookup yields CDR1 SNHLY and CDR2 FYNNEI. Trimming took off 8 bases at V and 7 bases at J, with 17 bases between the two ends. There are 14 residues in the CDR3. This chain's CDR3 is CASGLSRGVGELFF. In DNA form, the CDR3 reads TGTGCCAGCGGTCTTTCCCGGGGCGTCGGGGAGCTGTTTTTT.

This chain links TRBV11-3 with TRBJ2-3; unclear D gene. The germline CDR1 and CDR2 sequences are SGHNT and YENEEA. Trimming took off 3 bases at V and 0 bases at J, with 4 bases between the two ends. CDR3 length: 13 residues. The CDR3 nucleotides are TGTGCCAGCAGCTTCCAGAGCACAGATACGCAGTATTTT. It is translated as CASSFQSTDTQYF.

In its sample, this clonotype was seen many times. This sequence joins TRBV5-1 and TRBJ1-2; TRBD1 aligns across 9 bases. Germline CDR1 SGHRS, CDR2 YFSETQ. J gave up 6 bases and V 4 bases, and 10 bases lay outside the gene matches. The CDR3 runs 15 residues. CDR3 nucleotide sequence: TGCGCCAGCAGCGTACGGGGACAGGGCAAGGATGGCTACACCTTC. This encodes CASSVRGQGKDGYTF. Based on the CDR3 plus reference TRBV5-1 and TRBJ1-2, the full variable domain is KAGVTQTPRYLIKTRGQQVTLSCSPISGHRSVSWYQQTPGQGLQFLFEYFSETQRNKGNFPGRFSGRQFSNSRSEMNVSTLELGDSALYLCASSVRGQGKDGYTFGSGTRLTVV.

This clonotype came up many times. This chain uses TRBV7-2 with TRBJ2-7; tentatively, D is TRBD1 (6 bases). This CDR3 is built from 14 residues. The V and J ends lost 5 bases and 2 bases respectively, with 13 bases between them. Germline loops: CDR1 SGHTA, CDR2 FQGNSA. The CDR3: CASSPQTGPYEQYF. DNA of the CDR3: TGTGCCAGCAGCCCCCAGACAGGCCCCTACGAGCAGTACTTC.

This clonotype was counted ten times or more. The chain links TRBV29-1 to TRBJ2-2; TRBD1 agrees at 7 bases. This CDR3 is 15 amino acids long. Germline V gene data show CDR1 as SQVTM and CDR2 as ANQGSEA. V trimming: 4 bases; J trimming: 1 base; junction bases outside the gene matches: 6. The CDR3 sequence is CSVGSGTVNTGELFF. DNA of the CDR3: TGCAGCGTTGGTTCCGGGACAGTGAACACCGGGGAGCTGTTTTTT.

This clonotype was detected many times. The J gene is TRBJ2-2, the V gene TRBV4-1, with D tentatively TRBD1 or TRBD2 (7 bases each). CDR3 length: 17 amino acids. The V gene lost 6 bases and the J gene lost 6 bases, with 23 bases spanning the gap. CDR1 and CDR2 (germline): MGHRA, YSYEKL. This chain's CDR3 is CASRFAPTRGTAGELFF. CDR3 nucleotides: TGCGCCAGCAGATTTGCCCCTACGCGGGGGACAGCCGGGGAGCTGTTTTTT.

This clonotype was recorded at least ten times. The chain has TRBV25-1 and TRBJ1-2; D ambiguous. The V gene lost 10 bases and the J gene lost 0 bases, with 6 bases spanning the gap. This CDR3 spans 11 amino acids. Germline V gene data show CDR1 as MGHDK and CDR2 as SYGVNS. The CDR3 DNA follows: TGTGCCACAACATCTAACTATGGCTACACCTTC. Translating gives CATTSNYGYTF.

The rearrangement joins TRBV5-4 to TRBJ1-1, with no clear D. The CDR3 is 16 amino acids. The V gene's germline CDR1 is SGHNT and CDR2 YYREEE (reference sequence). The ends were cut back, 4 bases at V and 4 bases at J, with 20 bases in the middle. CDR3 in amino acids: CASSGPEGLGSTEAFF. The CDR3 DNA follows: TGTGCCAGCAGCGGGCCAGAGGGCCTGGGTTCCACTGAAGCTTTCTTT.

This clonotype was seen at least ten times. The CDR3 loop is CASSSGDTQYF. Written as DNA, the CDR3 is TGTGCCAGCAGCTCAGGAGATACGCAGTATTTT. V gene TRBV3-1 combines with J gene TRBJ2-3; D is undetermined. The CDR3 covers 11 residues. Germline CDR1 LGHDT, CDR2 YNNKEL (reference sequence). The V and J ends lost 5 bases and 5 bases respectively, with 5 bases between them.

This clonotype was recorded many times. The gene calls are TRBV6-6 and TRBJ1-3; D remains ambiguous. Per germline, CDR1 MNHNY and CDR2 SVGAGI (reference sequence). The CDR3 totals 12 residues. Trimming pared 5 bases from V and 4 bases from J, leaving 6 bases between. The CDR3 here is CASSGRGNTIYF. In nucleotides, the CDR3 is TGTGCCAGCAGTGGCAGGGGAAACACCATATATTTT.

This clonotype has at least ten counts. The rearrangement joins TRBV5-1 to TRBJ2-3, with TRBD1 matching over 12 bases. The CDR3 has 17 amino acids. V shed 4 bases and J 5 bases; nucleotides not matched to a gene: 11. Germline V gene sequence: CDR1 SGHRS, CDR2 YFSETQ. Written as DNA, the CDR3 is TGCGCCAGCAGCGTTACGTCCGGGACAGGGGGCTTAGATACGCAGTATTTT. Amino acids: CASSVTSGTGGLDTQYF.

This clonotype has ten or more counts. The chain is built from TRBV20-1 and TRBJ1-1, with D possibly matching TRBD1 (6 bases). The germline CDR1 and CDR2 sequences are DFQATT and SNEGSKA (reference sequence). This CDR3 region has 12 residues. Deletions cut 4 bases from V and 7 bases from J, with 13 bases between. CDR3 nucleotide sequence: TGCAGTGCTAAACAGGGCCCAATTGAAGCTTTCTTT. Translated, it gives CSAKQGPIEAFF.

This clonotype came up many times. The chain combines TRBV6-5 with TRBJ1-2; no definite D call. The CDR3 runs to 15 residues. In germline, CDR1 is MNHEY, CDR2 SVGAGI. Trimming stripped 0 bases from V and 5 bases from J, with 13 bases between. The CDR3 region is CASSYSIGGMYGYTF. The DNA of the CDR3 is TGTGCCAGCAGTTACTCGATAGGCGGGATGTATGGCTACACCTTC.

Many counts were recorded for this clonotype. The CDR3 here is CASSLWDSIQETQYF. CDR3 nucleotide sequence: TGCGCCAGCAGCTTGTGGGACTCGATACAAGAGACCCAGTACTTC. The gene calls are TRBV5-1 and TRBJ2-5; TRBD2 is a possible D gene (6 bases). In germline, CDR1 is SGHRS, CDR2 YFSETQ. This CDR3 comprises 15 residues. The V and J ends lost 1 base and 2 bases respectively, with 12 bases between them.

This clonotype was counted ten times or more. The rearrangement links TRBV4-1 to TRBJ2-7, with D perhaps matching TRBD2 (5 bases). Germline loops: CDR1 MGHRA, CDR2 YSYEKL. The CDR3 is 16 residues long. V was pared by 1 base and J by 5 bases, with 18 bases between. The CDR3 DNA follows: TGCGCCAGCAGCCAAGCAAGTGGCCCAATGCGGGACGAGCAGTACTTC. This gives the protein CASSQASGPMRDEQYF.

In its sample, this clonotype was seen many times. The gene calls are TRBV6-5 and TRBJ2-6; no firm D call. Germline V gene sequence: CDR1 MNHEY, CDR2 SVGAGI. The CDR3 is made up of 16 amino acids. V was pared by 6 bases and J by 0 bases, with 12 bases between. The CDR3 region has the DNA TGTGCCAGCAGCCTTACAAGGAACTCTGGGGCCAACGTCCTGACTTTC. This encodes CASSLTRNSGANVLTF.

This clonotype was detected ten times or more. The genes are TRBV14 and TRBJ2-7; D remains unclear. Germline V gene lookup returns CDR1 SGHDN and CDR2 FVKESK. CDR3 length: 12 residues. Between the trimmed V and J ends, which lost 0 bases and 5 bases, there was a span of 5 bases. The DNA of the CDR3 is TGTGCCAGCAGCCAAGACTGGAACGAGCAGTACTTC. Translated, it gives CASSQDWNEQYF.

The sample holds many counts of this clonotype. V and J are TRBV27 and TRBJ2-4, with 15 nucleotides matching TRBD2. J was trimmed by 5 bases and V by 5 bases; bases with no gene match: 4. The CDR3 is 16 residues long. From germline, CDR1 is MNHEY and CDR2 SMNVEV (reference sequence). The CDR3 spells CASSRGLAGGQNIQYF. The CDR3 bases are TGTGCCAGCAGTCGCGGACTAGCGGGGGGGCAAAACATTCAGTACTTC.

This clonotype was recorded at least ten times. The chain carries TRBV27 and TRBJ1-4; TRBD1 might be the D (6 bases). Trimming pared 5 bases from V and 6 bases from J, leaving 13 bases between. Looked up from germline, CDR1 is MNHEY and CDR2 is SMNVEV (reference sequence). The CDR3 has 14 amino acids. CDR3 protein: CASSINRDYEKLFF. The CDR3 DNA reads TGTGCCAGCAGTATAAACAGGGACTATGAAAAACTGTTTTTT.

In its sample, this clonotype was seen many times. This sequence joins TRBV30 and TRBJ1-2; 8 bases map to TRBD1. The germline V gene encodes CDR1 GTSNPN and CDR2 SVGIG (reference sequence). Trimming removed 5 bases from V and 5 bases from J; junction bases left unmatched: 16. This CDR3 is 16 amino acids long. CDR3 protein: CAWVQGAALPQYGYTF. The CDR3 DNA is TGTGCCTGGGTCCAGGGGGCTGCTCTACCGCAGTATGGCTACACCTTC.

This clonotype occurred many times. The rearrangement uses TRBV7-8 and TRBJ1-6; D ambiguous. The CDR3 spans 14 residues. The V end was cut by 5 bases, the J end by 3 bases, with 8 bases between. Germline V gene data show CDR1 as SGHVS and CDR2 as FQNEAQ. The CDR3 here is CASSLTYYNSPLHF. The CDR3 nucleotides are TGTGCCAGCAGCCTTACCTACTATAATTCACCCCTCCACTTT.

This clonotype has a count of ten or more. The V gene is TRBV3-1, the J gene TRBJ1-1; unclear D gene. This CDR3 has 12 amino acids. V lost 1 base and J 6 bases, leaving 6 bases between the germline ends. Germline CDR1 LGHDT, CDR2 YNNKEL (reference sequence). The CDR3 here is CASSQGGPEAFF. Written as DNA, the CDR3 is TGTGCCAGCAGCCAAGGCGGACCTGAAGCTTTCTTT. The whole variable domain, filled in from reference TRBV3-1 and TRBJ1-1, reads DTAVSQTPKYLVTQMGNDKSIKCEQNLGHDTMYWYKQDSKKFLKIMFSYNNKELIINETVPNRFSPKSPDKAHLNLHINSLELGDSAVYFCASSQGGPEAFFGQGTRLTVV.

This clonotype was counted many times. V usage is TRBV6-5 and J usage is TRBJ2-2, with a weak D call TRBD1 (7 bases). V lost 6 bases and J lost 7, with 21 bases in between. CDR1 is MNHEY, CDR2 SVGAGI, per germline. The CDR3 is 16 residues long. This CDR3 reads CASSSPTTGRDGELFF. CDR3 nucleotide sequence: TGTGCCAGCAGCTCCCCAACGACAGGGCGGGACGGGGAGCTGTTTTTT.